This T cell receptor beta chain comes out of a study of shared clonotypes between healthy human individuals. The CDR3 is made up of 20 amino acids. CDR1 and CDR2 (germline): MDHEN, SYDVKM. V gave up 0 bases and J gave up 2 bases; unmatched junction bases: 11. Concerning this clone itself: Its antigen is unidentified.

The naive CD8 subset, CD45RO-negative cells positively selected for CCR7, excluded terminally differentiated effector memory CD45RA+ cells. Every donor, a Caucasian adult, lived in Nashville, Tennessee. Study-wide results and caveats: Rarefaction demonstrated incomplete sorted-subset sequencing despite large depth. Compared with clonotypes that all four donors shared, non-shared clonotypes had lower generation probabilities. It was observed that around 5% of naive CD4 clonotypes were shared across a handful of donors.

Libraries were prepared by immunoSEQ multiplex PCR; TCRdb keeps only in-frame clonotypes and omits some of them. The table has hundreds of thousands of clones, 95% to 97% seen once. The specimen was naive CD8+ T cells sorted from blood. V and J are TRBV28 and TRBJ2-3; 13 nucleotides agree with TRBD2. The receptor's source is a woman younger than 45 in good health. CDR3 loop: CASSLWPRLAGGVYTDTQYF. CDR3 DNA: TGTGCCAGCAGTTTATGGCCTCGACTAGCGGGAGGAGTATACACAGATACGCAGTATTTT.